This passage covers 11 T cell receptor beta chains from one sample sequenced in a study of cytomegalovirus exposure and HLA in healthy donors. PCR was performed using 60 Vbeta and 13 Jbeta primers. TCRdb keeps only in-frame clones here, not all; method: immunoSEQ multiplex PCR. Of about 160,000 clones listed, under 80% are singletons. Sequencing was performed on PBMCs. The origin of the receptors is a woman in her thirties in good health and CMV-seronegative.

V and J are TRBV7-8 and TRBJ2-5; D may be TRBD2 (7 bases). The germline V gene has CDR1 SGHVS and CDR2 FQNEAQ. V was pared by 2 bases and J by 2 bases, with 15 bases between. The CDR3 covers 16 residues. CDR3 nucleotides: TGTGCCAGCAGCTTAACTTCGGGGGGCTTACAAGAGACCCAGTACTTC. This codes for CASSLTSGGLQETQYF. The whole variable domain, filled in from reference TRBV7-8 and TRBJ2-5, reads GAGVSQSPRYKVAKRGQDVALRCDPISGHVSLFWYQQALGQGPEFLTYFQNEAQLDKSGLPSDRFFAERPEGSVSTLKIQRTQQEDSAVYLCASSLTSGGLQETQYFGPGTRLLVL.

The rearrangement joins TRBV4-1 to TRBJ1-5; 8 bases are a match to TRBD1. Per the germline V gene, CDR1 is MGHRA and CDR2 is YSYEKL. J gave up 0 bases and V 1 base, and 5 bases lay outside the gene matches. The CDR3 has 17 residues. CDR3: CASSQGGQAYSNQPQHF. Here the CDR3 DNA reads TGCGCCAGCAGCCAAGGGGGACAGGCGTATAGCAATCAGCCCCAGCATTTT.

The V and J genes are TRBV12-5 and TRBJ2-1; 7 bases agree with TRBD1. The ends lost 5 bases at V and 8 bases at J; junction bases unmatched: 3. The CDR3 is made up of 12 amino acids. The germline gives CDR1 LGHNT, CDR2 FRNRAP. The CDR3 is CASGPGGDEQFF. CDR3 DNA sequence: TGTGCTAGTGGTCCAGGGGGAGATGAGCAGTTCTTC. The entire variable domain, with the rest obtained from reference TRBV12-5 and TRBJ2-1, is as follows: DARVTQTPRHKVTEMGQEVTMRCQPILGHNTVFWYRQTMMQGLELLAYFRNRAPLDDSGMPKDRFSAEMPDATLATLKIQPSEPRDSAVYFCASGPGGDEQFFGPGTRLTVL.

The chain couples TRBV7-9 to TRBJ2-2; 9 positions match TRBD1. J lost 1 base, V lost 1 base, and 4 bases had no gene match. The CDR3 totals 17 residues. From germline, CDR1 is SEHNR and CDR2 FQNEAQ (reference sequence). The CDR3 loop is CASSLGDRARNTGELFF. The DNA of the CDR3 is TGTGCCAGCAGCTTAGGGGACAGGGCACGGAACACCGGGGAGCTGTTTTTT.

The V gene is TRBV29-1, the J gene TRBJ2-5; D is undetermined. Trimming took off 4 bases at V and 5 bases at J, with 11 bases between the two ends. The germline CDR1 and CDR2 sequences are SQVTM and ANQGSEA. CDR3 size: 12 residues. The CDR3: CSVGALGETQYF. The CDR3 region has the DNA TGCAGCGTTGGCGCCCTGGGCGAGACCCAGTACTTC.

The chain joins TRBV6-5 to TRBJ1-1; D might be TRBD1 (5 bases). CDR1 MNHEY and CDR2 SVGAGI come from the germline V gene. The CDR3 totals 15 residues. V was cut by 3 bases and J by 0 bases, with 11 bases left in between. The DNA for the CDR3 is TGTGCCAGCAGTTATAGACAGATAATGAACACTGAAGCTTTCTTT. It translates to CASSYRQIMNTEAFF.

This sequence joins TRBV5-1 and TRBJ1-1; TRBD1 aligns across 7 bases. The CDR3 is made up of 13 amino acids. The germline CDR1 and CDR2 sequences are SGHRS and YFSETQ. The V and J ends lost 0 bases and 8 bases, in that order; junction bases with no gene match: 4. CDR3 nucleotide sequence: TGCGCCAGCAGCTTGGGACCGGGACAGGAAGCTTTCTTT. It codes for CASSLGPGQEAFF.

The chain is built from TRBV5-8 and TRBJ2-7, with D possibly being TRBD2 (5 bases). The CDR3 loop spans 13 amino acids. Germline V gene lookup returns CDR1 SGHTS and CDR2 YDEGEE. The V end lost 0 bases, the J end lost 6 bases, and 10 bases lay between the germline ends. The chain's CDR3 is CASSLGVRGEQYF. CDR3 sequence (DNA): TGTGCCAGCAGCTTGGGGGTTCGGGGCGAGCAGTACTTC.

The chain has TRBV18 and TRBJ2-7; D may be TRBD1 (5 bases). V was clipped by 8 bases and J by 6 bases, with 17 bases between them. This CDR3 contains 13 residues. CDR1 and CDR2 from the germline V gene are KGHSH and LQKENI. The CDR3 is CASTDRQGAEQYF. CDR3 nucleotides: TGTGCCAGCACCGATCGGCAAGGGGCCGAGCAGTACTTC.

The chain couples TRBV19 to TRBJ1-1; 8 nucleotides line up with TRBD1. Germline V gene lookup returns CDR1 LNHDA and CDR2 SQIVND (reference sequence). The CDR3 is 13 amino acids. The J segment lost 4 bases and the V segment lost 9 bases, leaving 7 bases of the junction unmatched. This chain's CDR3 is CASSVGQGTEAFF. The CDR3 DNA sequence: TGTGCCAGCAGCGTCGGACAGGGCACTGAAGCTTTCTTT.

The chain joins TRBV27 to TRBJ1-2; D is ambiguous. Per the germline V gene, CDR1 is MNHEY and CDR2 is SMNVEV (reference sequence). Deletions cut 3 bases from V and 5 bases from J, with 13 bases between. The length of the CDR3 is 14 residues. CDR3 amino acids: CASSLGGLPYGYTF. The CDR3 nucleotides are TGTGCCAGCAGTTTGGGAGGCTTACCTTATGGCTACACCTTC.